This T cell receptor (beta chain) comes out of a study of glioma-infiltrating T cells after dendritic cell vaccination. Trimming cost V 4 bases and J 0 bases; bases outside gene matches: 5. Germline values: CDR1 SGHRS, CDR2 YFSETQ. This CDR3 has 15 amino acids. Primers: 60 V beta forward and 13 J beta reverse. The repertoire was sequenced with immunoSEQ multiplex PCR; TCRdb's copy has only in-frame clones and lacks some. Of about 73,000 clones listed, roughly 80% are singletons. No glioblastoma patient carried an isocitrate dehydrogenase mutation. This clone was counted a single time. The clonotype was recovered from a human donor with glioblastoma. The chain couples TRBV5-1 to TRBJ2-5; 8 bases align to TRBD2. The sample consisted of blood, taken before dendritic cell vaccination. As DNA, the CDR3 is TGCGCCAGCAGCCGAGCGGGGGTGGACCAAGAGACCCAGTACTTC. Translation gives CASSRAGVDQETQYF.